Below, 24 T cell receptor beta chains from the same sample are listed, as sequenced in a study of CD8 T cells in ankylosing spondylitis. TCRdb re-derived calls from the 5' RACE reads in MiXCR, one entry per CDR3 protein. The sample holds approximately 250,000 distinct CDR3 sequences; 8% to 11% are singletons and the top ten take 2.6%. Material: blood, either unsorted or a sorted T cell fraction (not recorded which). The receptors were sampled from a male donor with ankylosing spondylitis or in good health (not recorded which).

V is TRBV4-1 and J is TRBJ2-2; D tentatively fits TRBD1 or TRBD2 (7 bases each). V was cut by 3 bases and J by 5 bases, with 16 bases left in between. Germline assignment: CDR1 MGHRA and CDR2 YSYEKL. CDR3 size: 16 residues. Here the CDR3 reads CASSHTQGGRTGELFF. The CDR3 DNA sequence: TGCGCCAGCAGCCACACCCAGGGGGGGCGGACCGGGGAGCTGTTTTTT.

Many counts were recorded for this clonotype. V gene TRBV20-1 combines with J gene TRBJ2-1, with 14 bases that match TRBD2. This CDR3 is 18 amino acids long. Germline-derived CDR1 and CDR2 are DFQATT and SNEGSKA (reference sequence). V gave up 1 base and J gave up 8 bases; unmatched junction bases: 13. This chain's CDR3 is CSARGGGLAGVGVDEQFF. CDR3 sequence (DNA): TGCAGTGCTAGAGGGGGGGGACTAGCGGGGGTAGGCGTCGATGAGCAGTTCTTC.

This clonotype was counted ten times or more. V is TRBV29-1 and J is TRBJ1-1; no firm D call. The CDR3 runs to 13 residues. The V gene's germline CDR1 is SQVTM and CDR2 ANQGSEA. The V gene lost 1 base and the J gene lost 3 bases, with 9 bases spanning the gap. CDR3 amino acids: CSVEVTSDTEAFF. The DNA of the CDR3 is TGCAGCGTTGAAGTCACGTCAGACACTGAAGCTTTCTTT.

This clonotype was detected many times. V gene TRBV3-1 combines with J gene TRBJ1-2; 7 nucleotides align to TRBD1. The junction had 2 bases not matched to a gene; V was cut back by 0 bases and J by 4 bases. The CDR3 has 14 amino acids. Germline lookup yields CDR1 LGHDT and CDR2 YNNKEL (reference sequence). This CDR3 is CASSQDEGAYGYTF. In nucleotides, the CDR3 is TGTGCCAGCAGCCAAGATGAGGGGGCCTATGGCTACACCTTC.

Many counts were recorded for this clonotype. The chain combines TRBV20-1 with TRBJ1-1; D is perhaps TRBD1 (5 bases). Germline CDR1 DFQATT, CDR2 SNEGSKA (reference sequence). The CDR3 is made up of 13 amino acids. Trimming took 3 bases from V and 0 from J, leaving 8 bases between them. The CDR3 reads CSASPTVNTEAFF. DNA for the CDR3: TGCAGTGCTAGCCCGACAGTGAACACTGAAGCTTTCTTT.

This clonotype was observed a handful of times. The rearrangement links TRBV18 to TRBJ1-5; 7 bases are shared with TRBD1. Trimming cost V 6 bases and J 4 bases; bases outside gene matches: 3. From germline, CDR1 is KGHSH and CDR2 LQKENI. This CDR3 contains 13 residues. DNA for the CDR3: TGTGCCAGCTCCGGGACAGCAAATCAGCCCCAGCATTTT. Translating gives CASSGTANQPQHF.

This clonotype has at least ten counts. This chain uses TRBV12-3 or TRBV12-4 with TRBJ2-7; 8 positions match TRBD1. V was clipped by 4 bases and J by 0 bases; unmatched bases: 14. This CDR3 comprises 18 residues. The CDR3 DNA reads TGTGCCAGCAGTTCTAGCCCCCCGGGACAGGTTTCCTCCTACGAGCAGTACTTC. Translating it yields CASSSSPPGQVSSYEQYF.

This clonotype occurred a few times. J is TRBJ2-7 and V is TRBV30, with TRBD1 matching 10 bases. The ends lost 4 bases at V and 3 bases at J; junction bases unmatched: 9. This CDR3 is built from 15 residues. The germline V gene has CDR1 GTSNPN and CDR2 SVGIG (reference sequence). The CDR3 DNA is TGTGCCTGGAAATCCGCGGGACAGGGGATCTACGAGCAGTACTTC. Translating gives CAWKSAGQGIYEQYF.

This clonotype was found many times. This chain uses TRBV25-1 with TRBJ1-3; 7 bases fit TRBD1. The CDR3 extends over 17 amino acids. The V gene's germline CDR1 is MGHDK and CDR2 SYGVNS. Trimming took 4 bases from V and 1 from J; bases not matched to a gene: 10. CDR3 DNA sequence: TGTGCCAGCAGTGCCTTTTCGGGGACAGAGTCTGGAAACACCATATATTTT. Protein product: CASSAFSGTESGNTIYF.

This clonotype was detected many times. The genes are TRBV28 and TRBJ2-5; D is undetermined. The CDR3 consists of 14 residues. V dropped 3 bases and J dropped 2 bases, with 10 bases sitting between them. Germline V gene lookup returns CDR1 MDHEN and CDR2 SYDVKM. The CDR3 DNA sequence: TGTGCCAGCAGTTTGCGCGGTTTTCAAGAGACCCAGTACTTC. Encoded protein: CASSLRGFQETQYF.

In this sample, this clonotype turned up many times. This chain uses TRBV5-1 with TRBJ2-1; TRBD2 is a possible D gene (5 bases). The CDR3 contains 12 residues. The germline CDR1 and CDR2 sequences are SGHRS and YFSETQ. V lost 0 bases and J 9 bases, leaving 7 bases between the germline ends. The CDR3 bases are TGCGCCAGCAGCTTGGGCGCGGGTGAGCAGTTCTTC. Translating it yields CASSLGAGEQFF. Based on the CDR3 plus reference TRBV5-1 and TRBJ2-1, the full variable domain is KAGVTQTPRYLIKTRGQQVTLSCSPISGHRSVSWYQQTPGQGLQFLFEYFSETQRNKGNFPGRFSGRQFSNSRSEMNVSTLELGDSALYLCASSLGAGEQFFGPGTRLTVL.

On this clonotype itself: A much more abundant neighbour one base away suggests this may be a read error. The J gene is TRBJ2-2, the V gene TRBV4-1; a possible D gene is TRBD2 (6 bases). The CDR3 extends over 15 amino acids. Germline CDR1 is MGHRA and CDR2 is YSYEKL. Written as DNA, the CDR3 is TGCGTCAGCAGCCGACCAGCGGGGAACACCGGGGAGCTGTTTTTT. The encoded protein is CVSSRPAGNTGELFF.

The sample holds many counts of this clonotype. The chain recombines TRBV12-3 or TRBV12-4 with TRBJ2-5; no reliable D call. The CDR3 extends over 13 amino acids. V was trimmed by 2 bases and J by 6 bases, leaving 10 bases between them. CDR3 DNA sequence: TGTGCCAGCAGTTTAATGCCCAGTAAGACCCAGTACTTC. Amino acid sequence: CASSLMPSKTQYF.

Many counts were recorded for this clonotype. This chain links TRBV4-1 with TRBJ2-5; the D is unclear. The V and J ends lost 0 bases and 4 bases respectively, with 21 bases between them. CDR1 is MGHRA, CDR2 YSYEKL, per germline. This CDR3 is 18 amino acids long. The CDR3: CASSQDGPPASARETQYF. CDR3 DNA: TGCGCCAGCAGCCAAGATGGGCCCCCTGCGTCAGCCCGAGAGACCCAGTACTTC.

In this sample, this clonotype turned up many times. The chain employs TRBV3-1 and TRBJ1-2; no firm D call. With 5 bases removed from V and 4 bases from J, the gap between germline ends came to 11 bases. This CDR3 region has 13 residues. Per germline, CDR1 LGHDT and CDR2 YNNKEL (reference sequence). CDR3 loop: CASSSRSSYGYTF. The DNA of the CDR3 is TGTGCCAGCAGCTCGCGGAGCTCCTATGGCTACACCTTC.

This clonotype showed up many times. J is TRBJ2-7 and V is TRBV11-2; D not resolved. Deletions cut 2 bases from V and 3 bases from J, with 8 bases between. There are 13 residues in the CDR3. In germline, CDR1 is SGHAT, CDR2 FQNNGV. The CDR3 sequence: CASSLLPGYEQYF. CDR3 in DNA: TGTGCCAGCAGCTTATTACCCGGCTACGAGCAGTACTTC.

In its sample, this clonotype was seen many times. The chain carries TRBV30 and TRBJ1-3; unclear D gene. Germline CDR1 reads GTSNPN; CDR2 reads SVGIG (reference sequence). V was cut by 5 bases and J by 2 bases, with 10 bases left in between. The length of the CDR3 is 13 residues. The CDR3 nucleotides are TGTGCCTGGGCCCCGGGAGCTGGAAACACCATATATTTT. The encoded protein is CAWAPGAGNTIYF.

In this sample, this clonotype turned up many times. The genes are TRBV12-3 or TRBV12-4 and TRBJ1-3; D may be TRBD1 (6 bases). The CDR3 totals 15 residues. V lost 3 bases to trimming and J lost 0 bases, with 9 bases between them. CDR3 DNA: TGTGCCAGCAGTTTGGACAGATACTCTGGAAACACCATATATTTT. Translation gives CASSLDRYSGNTIYF.

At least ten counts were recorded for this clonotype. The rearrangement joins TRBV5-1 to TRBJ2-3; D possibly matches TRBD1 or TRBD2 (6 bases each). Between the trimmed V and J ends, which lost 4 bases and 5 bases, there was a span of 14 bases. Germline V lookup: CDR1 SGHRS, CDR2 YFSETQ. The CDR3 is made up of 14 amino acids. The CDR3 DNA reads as TGCGCCAGCAGCCCTTGGACAGCGGGAGATACGCAGTATTTT. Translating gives CASSPWTAGDTQYF.

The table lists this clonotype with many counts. The chain's CDR3 is CASSRRQGETQYF. For the CDR3, the DNA is TGTGCCAGCAGTCGGAGACAGGGGGAGACCCAGTACTTC. The V gene is TRBV12-3 or TRBV12-4, the J gene TRBJ2-5, with 8 positions matching TRBD1. With 5 bases clipped from V and 5 bases from J, the junction kept 4 bases outside the gene matches. This CDR3 comprises 13 residues.

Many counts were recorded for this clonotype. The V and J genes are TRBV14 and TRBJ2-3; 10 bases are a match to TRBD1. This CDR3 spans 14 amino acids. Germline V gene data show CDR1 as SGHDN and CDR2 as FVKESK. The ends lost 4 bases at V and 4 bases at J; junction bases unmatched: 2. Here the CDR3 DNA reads TGTGCCAGCAGCCCGACAGGGGGCTCAGATACGCAGTATTTT. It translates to CASSPTGGSDTQYF.

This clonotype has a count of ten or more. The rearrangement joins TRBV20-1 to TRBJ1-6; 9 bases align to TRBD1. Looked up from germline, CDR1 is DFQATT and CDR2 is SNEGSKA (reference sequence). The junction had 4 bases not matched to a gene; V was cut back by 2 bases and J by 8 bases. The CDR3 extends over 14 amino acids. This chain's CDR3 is CSARTGGGDSPLHF. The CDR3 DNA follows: TGCAGTGCTAGAACAGGGGGCGGGGATTCACCCCTCCACTTT.

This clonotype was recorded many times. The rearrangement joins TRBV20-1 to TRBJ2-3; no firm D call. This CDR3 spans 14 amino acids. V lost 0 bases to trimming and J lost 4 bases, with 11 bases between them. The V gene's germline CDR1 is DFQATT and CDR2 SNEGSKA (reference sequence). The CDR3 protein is CSARDGRGPDTQYF. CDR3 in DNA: TGCAGTGCTAGAGACGGGCGAGGTCCAGATACGCAGTATTTT.

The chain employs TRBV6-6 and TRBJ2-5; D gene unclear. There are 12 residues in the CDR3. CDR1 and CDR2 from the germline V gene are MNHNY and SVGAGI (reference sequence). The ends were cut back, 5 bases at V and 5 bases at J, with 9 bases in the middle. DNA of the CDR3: TGTGCCAGCAGTCTTCTCACGGAGACCCAGTACTTC. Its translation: CASSLLTETQYF.